A single TCR beta chain is shown here with its context. The antigen is unknown. This specimen comes from a study of T-cell reconstitution after alpha-beta-depleted transplantation in children. Overall study findings and caveats: T-cell counts and diversity at one year post-transplant came mainly from newly produced T cells.

A TCRbeta library incorporating unique molecular identifiers was prepared. MiXCR, run by TCRdb on the PCR reads, gives a single entry per CDR3 protein. The sample consists of 200,000 to 300,000 distinct CDR3 sequences, around 25% of them appearing once. Germline CDR1 is SGHVS and CDR2 is FQNEAQ. With V trimmed by 7 bases and J by 2 bases, 11 bases remained unmatched. The CDR3 spans 16 residues. Sequenced here: PBMCs, sampled before TCRalphabeta/CD19-depleted stem cell transplant. The chain couples TRBV7-8 to TRBJ2-5; 9 bases map to TRBD2. This receptor was obtained from a girl aged 2 to 9 with Fanconi anemia, due to receive a stem cell transplant. The CDR3 DNA is TGTGCCAGCACCCGGGGGCCTAGCGGGATGCAAGAGACCCAGTACTTC. It is translated as CASTRGPSGMQETQYF.